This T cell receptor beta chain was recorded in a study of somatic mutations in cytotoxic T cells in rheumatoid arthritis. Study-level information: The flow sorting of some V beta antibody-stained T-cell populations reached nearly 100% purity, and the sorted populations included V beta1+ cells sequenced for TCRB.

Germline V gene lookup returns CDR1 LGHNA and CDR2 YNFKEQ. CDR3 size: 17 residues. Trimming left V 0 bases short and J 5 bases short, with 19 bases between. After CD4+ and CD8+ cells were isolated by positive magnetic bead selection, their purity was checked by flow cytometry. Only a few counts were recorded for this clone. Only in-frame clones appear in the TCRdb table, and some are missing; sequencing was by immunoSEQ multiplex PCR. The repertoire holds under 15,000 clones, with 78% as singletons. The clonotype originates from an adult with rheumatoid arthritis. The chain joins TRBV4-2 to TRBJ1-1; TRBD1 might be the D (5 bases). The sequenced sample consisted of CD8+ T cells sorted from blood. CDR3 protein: CASSQDRPPRGITEAFF. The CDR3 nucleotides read TGTGCCAGCAGCCAAGATCGTCCGCCAAGGGGTATTACTGAAGCTTTCTTT.